By share of the sample, the clone carrying this T cell receptor beta chain is medium-sized. The antigen remains unidentified. The assay was immunoSEQ multiplex PCR, and TCRdb's table has in-frame clones only and misses some. The sample shows just over 8,000 clones, 60% to 70% of them seen only once. The graft tissue was processed, and this released both intraepithelial and lamina propria lymphocytes. The sample originates from a study of graft-versus-host responses after intestinal transplantation. Study results and caveats: Researchers found GvH clones in recipient marrow, and some showed up first in ileum or blood. Allografts of patients with graft-donor T cell macrochimerism showed high graft-versus-host to host-versus-graft clone ratios.

The sample in question was ileum tissue, obtained 450 to 480 days after transplant. The clonotype originates from a human patient who received an intestinal transplant, so some T cells may come from the graft donor.

The CDR3 sequence is CASSAVIWPGANVLTF. CDR3 coding DNA: TGTGCCAGCAGTGCCGTAATCTGGCCTGGGGCCAACGTCCTGACTTTC. V usage is TRBV6-1 and J usage is TRBJ2-6; D not resolved. Germline V gene sequence: CDR1 MNHNS, CDR2 SASEGT. V shed 4 bases and J shed 2 bases, with 12 bases lying between them. There are 16 residues in the CDR3.